The clone carrying this T cell receptor (beta chain) was detected only once. CDR1 SGHTA and CDR2 FQGNSA come from the germline V gene. The V end lost 2 bases, the J end lost 3 bases, and 12 bases lay between the germline ends. The CDR3 extends over 15 amino acids. These data are taken from a study of blood T cell repertoires in COVID-19. Background on the study: From the United States, Italy and Spain came samples of acute and convalescent COVID-19. The cDNA or gDNA used as material had been derived from T cells, B-cell-depleted T cells, or PBMCs.

Under the authors' procedure: By means of reference gene primer amplification, nucleated cell counts were estimated. Produced via immunoSEQ multiplex PCR; TCRdb's table is partial and in-frame only. For V, J and clone size, that table is used; D and trimming come from the DNA. The sample contains 72,000 or so clones, around 82% of which appear only once. The sequenced sample consisted of peripheral blood. The V gene is TRBV7-2, the J gene TRBJ2-3; TRBD2 might be the D (5 bases). The TCR was taken from an elderly man with active COVID-19. CDR3 DNA sequence: TGTGCCAGCAGCTTAACGCGGGCCGGGACAGATACGCAGTATTTT. Its translation is CASSLTRAGTDTQYF.